The 10 T cell receptor beta chains presented below share a single source sample, sequenced in a study of CD8+CD57+ T cells in acquired aplastic anemia. Genomic DNA, the template, was used for profiling of the TCR beta VDJ and CDR3. TCRdb re-called the reads through MiXCR, storing one row per CDR3 protein. The sample has about 470,000 distinct CDR3 sequences; about a third are singletons. Whoever was chosen for sequencing had shown CD8+CD57+ cell expansion by flow cytometry. The sample taken for sequencing was sorted CD4+, CD8+, or CD8+CD57+ T cells (not recorded which) from PBMCs. Receptors originate from a human donor with aplastic anemia.

This clonotype was observed many times. J is TRBJ1-2 and V is TRBV2; no clear D gene. Trimming took off 2 bases at V and 6 bases at J, with 4 bases between the two ends. This CDR3 contains 11 residues. Germline V gene sequence: CDR1 SNHLY, CDR2 FYNNEI. CDR3 residues: CASSEQNGYTF. The CDR3 DNA sequence: TGTGCCAGCAGTGAACAGAATGGCTACACCTTC.

This chain connects TRBV5-1 to TRBJ2-5; 7 bases line up with TRBD2. Looked up from germline, CDR1 is SGHRS and CDR2 is YFSETQ. Trimming took 1 base from V and 5 from J; bases not matched to a gene: 5. This CDR3 spans 14 amino acids. Written as DNA, the CDR3 is TGCGCCAGCAGCTTGAAGGCGGGAGAGGAGACCCAGTACTTC. As protein: CASSLKAGEETQYF.

This clonotype was seen many times. The chain carries TRBV6-6 and TRBJ1-2, with D hard to call. The V gene lost 2 bases and the J gene lost 6 bases, with 1 base spanning the gap. This CDR3 region has 10 residues. The germline V gene encodes CDR1 MNHNY and CDR2 SVGAGI (reference sequence). Here the CDR3 DNA reads TGTGCCAGCAGTTACGATGGCTACACCTTC. Translated, it gives CASSYDGYTF.

Only a few counts were recorded for this clonotype. V usage is TRBV6-5 and J usage is TRBJ1-2; 7 bases are shared with TRBD1. Germline trimming cut 0 bases from V and 2 bases from J; bases unmatched to any gene: 3. There are 15 residues in the CDR3. From germline, CDR1 is MNHEY and CDR2 SVGAGI. The CDR3: CASSYSRQGNYGYTF. Here the CDR3 DNA reads TGTGCCAGCAGTTACTCCAGACAGGGCAACTATGGCTACACCTTC.

This clonotype was found many times. J is TRBJ1-4 and V is TRBV19; the D gene is possibly TRBD1 (5 bases). This CDR3 comprises 14 residues. V dropped 7 bases and J dropped 0 bases, with 9 bases sitting between them. Germline CDR1 LNHDA, CDR2 SQIVND (reference sequence). DNA for the CDR3: TGTGCCAGTATGGGGGGAGCAACTAATGAAAAACTGTTTTTT. This codes for CASMGGATNEKLFF.

This clonotype was seen ten or more times. The rearrangement uses TRBV29-1 and TRBJ2-1; D may be TRBD2 (6 bases). V lost 2 bases and J lost 11, with 13 bases in between. The CDR3 length is 12 residues. In germline, CDR1 is SQVTM, CDR2 ANQGSEA. The CDR3 DNA sequence: TGCAGCGTTGAATTAGGACTACCCAAGCAGTTCTTC. Its translation is CSVELGLPKQFF.

This clonotype was detected only a few times. J is TRBJ1-6 and V is TRBV11-2; D uncertain. V was cut by 2 bases and J by 0 bases, with 17 bases left in between. Germline CDR1 SGHAT, CDR2 FQNNGV. The CDR3 consists of 19 residues. CDR3 coding DNA: TGTGCCAGCAGCTTACAGGCAGTAGACACCTCCTCCTATAATTCACCCCTCCACTTT. Its translation is CASSLQAVDTSSYNSPLHF. The full variable domain, with the rest looked up from reference TRBV11-2 and TRBJ1-6, is EAGVAQSPRYKIIEKRQSVAFWCNPISGHATLYWYQQILGQGPKLLIQFQNNGVVDDSQLPKDRFSAERLKGVDSTLKIQPAKLEDSAVYLCASSLQAVDTSSYNSPLHFGNGTRLTVT.

The rearrangement uses TRBV2 and TRBJ2-1, with 9 bases identical to TRBD2. Germline V gives CDR1 SNHLY, CDR2 FYNNEI. The CDR3 sequence is 16 residues long. V lost 7 bases to trimming and J lost 8 bases; unmatched junction nucleotides: 15. CDR3 sequence (DNA): TGTGCCAGCACCGTAATGACTAGCGGCCCCCAACATGAGCAGTTCTTC. The encoded protein is CASTVMTSGPQHEQFF.

A remark on this clonotype: Being one base from a much bigger clone, this may be a read error. V and J are TRBV10-2 and TRBJ2-2; TRBD2 aligns across 8 bases. The CDR3 loop spans 15 amino acids. The V gene's germline CDR1 is WSHSY and CDR2 SAAADI. CDR3 sequence reads: CAGRPGLEDTGELFF. The CDR3 nucleotides read TGCGCCGGCAGACCGGGACTAGAGGACACCGGGGAGCTGTTTTTT.

The sample holds a few counts of this clonotype. The rearrangement joins TRBV7-2 to TRBJ2-1, with 11 bases matching TRBD2. The trim removed 0 bases at V and 4 bases at J, leaving 2 bases unmatched. Germline CDR1 reads SGHTA; CDR2 reads FQGNSA. CDR3 length: 16 residues. DNA of the CDR3: TGTGCCAGCAGCTTAGCTTGGACTAGCGGGTACAATGAGCAGTTCTTC. Protein sequence: CASSLAWTSGYNEQFF.